Described below is a single T cell receptor (beta chain) sequence and its context. Germline V lookup: CDR1 MDHEN, CDR2 SYDVKM. The CDR3 runs to 14 residues. V was clipped by 5 bases and J by 6 bases, with 15 bases between them. The data were taken from a study of blood T cell repertoires in COVID-19. The wider study: Specimens from acute and convalescent COVID-19 originated in the United States, Italy and Spain. T cells, B-cell-depleted T cells, or PBMCs supplied cDNA or gDNA.

As originally analysed: Nucleated cell number was recorded as an estimate derived from reference gene primer amplification. Here immunoSEQ multiplex PCR was the method, and the copy in TCRdb shows in-frame clones only, minus some. V and J calls and clone size are given by that table; D and trimming were obtained from the DNA. The table shows tens of thousands of clones, with 60% to 85% occurring only once. Material: peripheral blood. This sequence was found in a man between 65 and 85 years old with acute or convalescent COVID-19. V is TRBV28 and J is TRBJ2-3; D may be TRBD2 (5 bases). The CDR3 DNA reads TGTGCCAGCAGTCCGCCGGGATTGGGGGATACGCAGTATTTT. Protein product: CASSPPGLGDTQYF. Full variable domain (remainder filled in from reference TRBV28 and TRBJ2-3): DVKVTQSSRYLVKRTGEKVFLECVQDMDHENMFWYRQDPGLGLRLIYFSYDVKMKEKGDIPEGYSVSREKKERFSLILESASTNQTSMYLCASSPPGLGDTQYFGPGTRLTVL.